These 18 T cell receptor beta chains were all obtained from the same sample, sequenced in a study of blood T cell repertoires in COVID-19 (dated by TCRdb to about 2020). Library preparation employed the immunoSEQ multiplex PCR assay. This immuneACCESS table, as held by TCRdb, lists in-frame sequences with V and J called but not all clones. Of the missing ones, under half trace to an unresolved V gene in checked studies; the others have no known cause. This sample is represented by approximately 87,000 clones; 85% to 90% of them were singletons. Roughly 14% of the sample is taken by the ten largest. The sample consisted of peripheral blood. Source of these receptors: a man in his sixties or seventies with active or convalescent COVID-19.

The chain joins TRBV28 to TRBJ1-2; 10 nucleotides align to TRBD1. The germline V gene has CDR1 MDHEN and CDR2 SYDVKM. The CDR3 is 15 amino acids. J gave up 7 bases and V 2 bases, and 7 bases lay outside the gene matches. CDR3: CASSLPSGTGAGYTF. In DNA form, the CDR3 reads TGTGCCAGCAGTTTACCGTCCGGGACAGGGGCTGGCTACACCTTC.

CDR3 bases: TGCGCCAGCAGCTTTAGAACGGGACTAGCGGGATCGAGTAGGTCCAATGAGCAGTTCTTC. Protein: CASSFRTGLAGSSRSNEQFF. The chain combines TRBV5-1 with TRBJ2-1, with 13 bases fitting TRBD2. This CDR3 has 20 amino acids. The germline CDR1 and CDR2 sequences are SGHRS and YFSETQ. V dropped 2 bases and J dropped 6; count of bases not matched to a gene: 17. Full variable domain (remainder filled in from reference TRBV5-1 and TRBJ2-1): KAGVTQTPRYLIKTRGQQVTLSCSPISGHRSVSWYQQTPGQGLQFLFEYFSETQRNKGNFPGRFSGRQFSNSRSEMNVSTLELGDSALYLCASSFRTGLAGSSRSNEQFFGPGTRLTVL.

The chain is built from TRBV9 and TRBJ2-7; 11 bases agree with TRBD2. J lost 4 bases, V lost 3 bases, and 3 bases had no gene match. The CDR3 covers 14 residues. CDR1 SGDLS and CDR2 YYNGEE come from the germline V gene. CDR3 in DNA: TGTGCCAGCAGCGCAGGGACTAGCGGATACGAGCAGTACTTC. Encoded protein: CASSAGTSGYEQYF.

This clone was observed a few times. The chain couples TRBV6-2 or TRBV6-3 to TRBJ2-7; 8 bases are shared with TRBD1. Germline V gene data show CDR1 as MNHEY and CDR2 as SVGEGT. CDR3 size: 13 residues. J was trimmed by 7 bases and V by 0 bases; bases with no gene match: 2. The DNA for the CDR3 is TGTGCCAGCAGTTACTCTTGGGACAGGGAGCAGTACTTC. Protein sequence: CASSYSWDREQYF.

The chain is built from TRBV7-2 and TRBJ1-2, with TRBD1 matching 10 bases. Germline V lookup: CDR1 SGHTA, CDR2 FQGNSA. V was clipped by 0 bases and J by 4 bases; unmatched bases: 2. CDR3 size: 15 residues. CDR3 nucleotides: TGTGCCAGCAGCTTAGCGGGACAGGGGAGCTATGGCTACACCTTC. Protein: CASSLAGQGSYGYTF.

V usage is TRBV9 and J usage is TRBJ1-2; D is possibly TRBD1 (5 bases). The CDR3 contains 15 residues. The V and J ends lost 4 bases and 3 bases respectively, with 16 bases between them. The germline gives CDR1 SGDLS, CDR2 YYNGEE. The DNA of the CDR3 is TGTGCCAGCAGCTCCGGAAGTACGGGGGACTATGGCTACACCTTC. Its protein product is CASSSGSTGDYGYTF.

The chain recombines TRBV6-5 with TRBJ2-3, with 7 bases aligning to TRBD1. Germline lookup yields CDR1 MNHEY and CDR2 SVGAGI. V lost 6 bases and J lost 2; bases outside the gene matches: 2. The CDR3 totals 13 residues. The CDR3 loop reads CASRGTVTDTQYF. Written as DNA, the CDR3 is TGTGCCAGCAGGGGGACAGTCACAGATACGCAGTATTTT.

The chain employs TRBV3-1 (or the pseudogene TRBV3-2) and TRBJ1-6; maybe TRBD1 (5 bases). V was shortened by 0 bases and J by 6 bases, with 18 bases between the two germline ends. CDR3 length: 18 amino acids. Germline values: CDR1 LGHDT, CDR2 YNNKEL (reference sequence). This CDR3 is CASSQETLRRGPNSPLHF. CDR3 nucleotides: TGTGCCAGCAGCCAAGAGACCCTGAGAAGGGGCCCTAATTCACCCCTCCACTTT.

The chain carries TRBV6-6 and TRBJ1-6; 9 positions match TRBD1. The CDR3 sequence is 14 residues long. Germline assignment: CDR1 MNHNY and CDR2 SVGAGI (reference sequence). V dropped 3 bases and J dropped 15; count of bases not matched to a gene: 9. CDR3 region: CASSYTRDRAVLHF. The CDR3 nucleotides are TGTGCCAGCAGTTATACTCGGGACAGGGCCGTCCTCCACTTT.

This chain connects TRBV3-1 (or the pseudogene TRBV3-2) to TRBJ1-3; D possibly corresponds to TRBD1 (6 bases). V was shortened by 1 base and J by 4 bases, with 11 bases between the two germline ends. This CDR3 has 15 residues. CDR1 and CDR2 from the germline V gene are LGHDT and YNNKEL (reference sequence). In nucleotides, the CDR3 is TGTGCCAGCAGCCAAGTTGGCAGGGGCGGAAACACCATATATTTT. Its translation: CASSQVGRGGNTIYF.

A single count supports this clone. The chain has TRBV5-5 and TRBJ1-6; the D gene is possibly TRBD1 (6 bases). The length of the CDR3 is 16 residues. V lost 4 bases, J lost 0 bases, and 11 bases lay in between. The V gene's germline CDR1 is SGHKS and CDR2 YYEKEE (reference sequence). The CDR3 loop is CASSQGGSSYNSPLHF. Here the CDR3 DNA reads TGTGCCAGCAGCCAAGGGGGTAGCTCCTATAATTCACCCCTCCACTTT. Based on the CDR3 plus reference TRBV5-5 and TRBJ1-6, the full variable domain is DAGVTQSPTHLIKTRGQQVTLRCSPISGHKSVSWYQQVLGQGPQFIFQYYEKEERGRGNFPDRFSARQFPNYSSELNVNALLLGDSALYLCASSQGGSSYNSPLHFGNGTRLTVT.

This CDR3 reads CASSSRDSPRTGELFF. The CDR3 bases are TGTGCCAGCAGCTCTAGGGACAGTCCAAGGACCGGGGAGCTGTTTTTT. V is TRBV7-2 and J is TRBJ2-2, with 7 nucleotides matching TRBD1. J lost 5 bases, V lost 4 bases, and 10 bases had no gene match. Germline V CDR1 and CDR2: SGHTA, FQGNSA. The CDR3 is 16 amino acids.

The chain uses TRBV19 and TRBJ1-4; 9 bases line up with TRBD1. The CDR3 loop spans 17 amino acids. CDR1 and CDR2 (germline): LNHDA, SQIVND (reference sequence). Trimming took 4 bases from V and 8 from J; bases not matched to a gene: 14. This CDR3 reads CASSKSRDRAPREKLFF. The CDR3 DNA follows: TGTGCCAGTAGTAAGTCCCGGGACAGGGCTCCTCGAGAAAAACTGTTTTTT. The complete variable domain, with remaining parts taken from reference TRBV19 and TRBJ1-4, reads DGGITQSPKYLFRKEGQNVTLSCEQNLNHDAMYWYRQDPGQGLRLIYYSQIVNDFQKGDIAEGYSVSREKKESFPLTVTSAQKNPTAFYLCASSKSRDRAPREKLFFGSGTQLSVL.

The chain uses TRBV6-5 and TRBJ1-2, with 7 nucleotides matching TRBD1. V dropped 6 bases and J dropped 2; count of bases not matched to a gene: 6. This CDR3 is 14 amino acids long. The germline CDR1 and CDR2 sequences are MNHEY and SVGAGI. CDR3 DNA: TGTGCCAGCAGGGGACAGATATCGAACTATGGCTACACCTTC. Its protein is CASRGQISNYGYTF.

This clone was counted once. The V gene is TRBV28, the J gene TRBJ1-1, with D tentatively TRBD1 (5 bases). CDR3 length: 15 amino acids. V lost 7 bases and J lost 3, with 18 bases in between. Per germline, CDR1 MDHEN and CDR2 SYDVKM. Here the CDR3 DNA reads TGTGCCAGCATTTTCGGGGGGATGGCGGACACTGAAGCTTTCTTT. Its translation: CASIFGGMADTEAFF.

This clone was counted only a few times. The chain carries TRBV28 and TRBJ2-2, with 9 bases identical to TRBD1. Germline CDR1 is MDHEN and CDR2 is SYDVKM. This CDR3 is built from 19 residues. V dropped 4 bases and J dropped 5; count of bases not matched to a gene: 17. In nucleotides, the CDR3 is TGTGCCAGCAGTTCACTCACCTCGTGGGACAGGGAGGGAACCGGGGAGCTGTTTTTT. As protein: CASSSLTSWDREGTGELFF.

V usage is TRBV16 and J usage is TRBJ2-5, with 8 bases aligning to TRBD1. The CDR3 has 17 residues. Germline V gene lookup returns CDR1 KGHSY and CDR2 FQNENV. Trimming took 1 base from V and 4 from J; bases not matched to a gene: 11. The CDR3 sequence is CASSQYRTGLAGETQYF. The CDR3 DNA reads as TGTGCCAGCAGCCAATATAGGACAGGGCTGGCCGGAGAGACCCAGTACTTC.

V usage is TRBV6-6 and J usage is TRBJ1-1; the D gene is possibly TRBD1 (6 bases). Germline values: CDR1 MNHNY, CDR2 SVGAGI (reference sequence). Trimming shortened V by 5 bases and J by 5 bases, and 12 bases separated the two germline ends. CDR3 length equals 13 residues. The CDR3: CASSPQGRTEAFF. As DNA, the CDR3 is TGTGCCAGCAGTCCACAGGGTAGGACTGAAGCTTTCTTT.